These 23 T cell receptor beta chains were sequenced from one sample in a study of T cell responses to AZD1222 COVID-19 vaccine. The assay was immunoSEQ multiplex PCR, and TCRdb's table has in-frame clones only and misses some. The repertoire holds around 200,000 clones, around 90% seen once, with roughly 25% in the top ten. Sequencing was performed on peripheral blood, taken 28 days after the second AZD1222 dose. These receptors originate from an adult who received the AZD1222 COVID-19 vaccine.

This clone was observed a handful of times. The chain joins TRBV9 to TRBJ1-2, with 7 bases matching TRBD1. V gave up 4 bases and J gave up 8 bases; unmatched junction bases: 23. The CDR3 spans 18 residues. Germline V gives CDR1 SGDLS, CDR2 YYNGEE. This CDR3 is CASSPRRGGGDGAIGYTF. DNA of the CDR3: TGTGCCAGCAGCCCACGTAGGGGAGGGGGCGATGGGGCGATCGGCTACACCTTC.

J is TRBJ2-3 and V is TRBV4-2; 8 positions agree with TRBD2. Germline V gene sequence: CDR1 LGHNA, CDR2 YNFKEQ. The CDR3 length is 16 residues. V lost 0 bases, J lost 4 bases, and 6 bases stayed unmatched. Here the CDR3 reads CASSQDRGGGADTQYF. The CDR3 nucleotides read TGTGCCAGCAGCCAAGATCGGGGGGGCGGGGCAGATACGCAGTATTTT.

This chain uses TRBV5-5 with TRBJ2-7; possible D gene TRBD2, 6 bases. The length of the CDR3 is 17 residues. CDR1 is SGHKS, CDR2 YYEKEE, per germline (reference sequence). Between the trimmed V and J ends, which lost 0 bases and 5 bases, there was a span of 21 bases. The CDR3 reads CASSLVWRDRGLDEQYF. The CDR3 nucleotides are TGTGCCAGCAGCTTGGTTTGGAGGGATCGGGGGTTGGACGAGCAGTACTTC.

In DNA, the CDR3 is TGTGCCAGCAACCAGCAATGGATGTCCTACGAGCAGTACTTC. Its protein is CASNQQWMSYEQYF. The chain employs TRBV5-6 and TRBJ2-7; no reliable D call. This CDR3 has 14 residues. Trimming removed 6 bases from V and 1 base from J, with 14 bases in between. Germline loops: CDR1 SGHDT, CDR2 YYEEEE.

The CDR3 is CASSIRQGSTYGYTF. In DNA form, the CDR3 reads TGTGCCAGCAGTATTCGACAGGGGAGCACCTATGGCTACACCTTC. The chain has TRBV2 and TRBJ1-2; 8 bases are a match to TRBD1. V lost 5 bases, J lost 4 bases, and 9 bases stayed unmatched. The V gene's germline CDR1 is SNHLY and CDR2 FYNNEI. There are 15 residues in the CDR3.

V and J are TRBV5-1 and TRBJ2-5; D might be TRBD2 (6 bases). The CDR3 spans 13 residues. The germline V and J ends were trimmed by 5 bases and 3 bases, with 11 bases remaining between them. Germline-derived CDR1 and CDR2 are SGHRS and YFSETQ. CDR3 loop: CASRRTGEETQYF. The CDR3 DNA reads TGCGCCAGCAGACGGACGGGGGAAGAGACCCAGTACTTC.

This clone has only a few counts. The genes are TRBV27 and TRBJ1-5; D remains unclear. The CDR3 is made up of 12 amino acids. Germline CDR1 and CDR2: MNHEY and SMNVEV (reference sequence). The CDR3 DNA follows: TGTGGGAACCCCGGTAGCAATCAGCCCCAGCATTTT. Its protein is CGNPGSNQPQHF.

This clone is a singleton in its sample. CDR3 nucleotides: TGTGCCAGCAGTCGGCAGGGGATACGCGAGCAGTACTTC. Translation gives CASSRQGIREQYF. The chain is built from TRBV25-1 and TRBJ2-7, with D possibly matching TRBD1 (6 bases). The CDR3 totals 13 residues. Trimming took off 5 bases at V and 6 bases at J, with 14 bases between the two ends. Germline lookup yields CDR1 MGHDK and CDR2 SYGVNS.

This rearrangement joins TRBV4-2 to TRBJ2-7; D tentatively fits TRBD1 or TRBD2 (5 bases each). V lost 0 bases and J lost 2, with 8 bases in between. The CDR3 has 14 residues. Germline loops: CDR1 LGHNA, CDR2 YNFKEQ. The DNA for the CDR3 is TGTGCCAGCAGCCAAGAGACGGGGCCCTACGAGCAGTACTTC. Translated: CASSQETGPYEQYF.

V and J are TRBV30 and TRBJ2-5; 10 bases agree with TRBD2. J was trimmed by 4 bases and V by 0 bases; bases with no gene match: 8. Germline V gene lookup returns CDR1 GTSNPN and CDR2 SVGIG (reference sequence). This CDR3 is built from 16 residues. CDR3 in amino acids: CAWSVLIAGGTETQYF. The CDR3 DNA is TGTGCCTGGAGTGTTTTGATAGCGGGAGGTACAGAGACCCAGTACTTC.

The chain links TRBV19 to TRBJ1-4; unclear D gene. The CDR3 has 15 residues. CDR1 and CDR2 from the germline V gene are LNHDA and SQIVND (reference sequence). Trimming took 2 bases from V and 7 from J, leaving 14 bases between them. DNA for the CDR3: TGTGCCAGTAGTATATCGGCCTTACCCAGTGAAAAACTGTTTTTT. It yields the protein CASSISALPSEKLFF.

The rearrangement uses TRBV4-3 and TRBJ1-4, with D unclear. CDR3 size: 12 residues. The V gene lost 3 bases and the J gene lost 12 bases, with 11 bases spanning the gap. The germline V gene encodes CDR1 LGHNA and CDR2 YSLEER. Here the CDR3 reads CASSQAPGQLFF. The DNA of the CDR3 is TGCGCCAGCAGCCAGGCACCCGGGCAACTGTTTTTT.

The chain combines TRBV10-3 with TRBJ1-2; D is undetermined. CDR1 is ENHRY and CDR2 is SYGVKD in the germline V gene. V was clipped by 10 bases and J by 8 bases, with 14 bases between them. This CDR3 has 11 amino acids. CDR3 loop: CATTGLEGYTF. Written as DNA, the CDR3 is TGTGCCACCACCGGGCTGGAGGGCTACACCTTC.

The chain carries TRBV6-2 or TRBV6-3 and TRBJ2-4, with 13 bases aligning to TRBD2. Trimming removed 6 bases from V and 7 bases from J; junction bases left unmatched: 9. This CDR3 region has 16 residues. CDR1 is MNHEY, CDR2 SVGEGT, per germline. DNA for the CDR3: TGTGCCAGCAGACCTCCGGGACTAGCGGGACACAACATTCAGTACTTC. This encodes CASRPPGLAGHNIQYF.

This chain joins TRBV9 and TRBJ2-1, with 12 nucleotides matching TRBD2. Germline-derived CDR1 and CDR2 are SGDLS and YYNGEE. There are 13 residues in the CDR3. The V segment lost 2 bases and the J segment 10 bases; nucleotides outside the gene matches: 1. The CDR3 DNA sequence: TGTGCCAGCAGCGTGACTAGCGGGAGCGAGCAGTTCTTC. Its protein product is CASSVTSGSEQFF.

The V call is TRBV28, the J call TRBJ1-2; D may be TRBD1 (5 bases). Germline CDR1 and CDR2: MDHEN and SYDVKM. This CDR3 is 14 amino acids long. V was cut by 7 bases and J by 4 bases, with 16 bases left in between. The CDR3 DNA reads as TGTGCCAGCACCGGCTGGGGGGGGATCTATGGCTACACCTTC. This translates into CASTGWGGIYGYTF.

This clone was counted once. The V call is TRBV7-6, the J call TRBJ1-5; perhaps TRBD1 as D (5 bases). CDR1 SGHVS and CDR2 FNYEAQ come from the germline V gene. The V end lost 0 bases, the J end lost 6 bases, and 21 bases lay between the germline ends. CDR3 length: 18 residues. CDR3 sequence (DNA): TGTGCCAGCAGCTTAGCAGAACGACGGGGACTTTTATGTCAGCCCCAGCATTTT. Translating it yields CASSLAERRGLLCQPQHF.

The chain joins TRBV19 to TRBJ1-6; TRBD1 aligns across 10 bases. Germline V CDR1 and CDR2: LNHDA, SQIVND (reference sequence). This CDR3 is 15 amino acids long. V shed 7 bases and J 9 bases; nucleotides not matched to a gene: 9. This CDR3 is CASTTLTGGSSPLHF. The CDR3 nucleotides read TGTGCCAGTACCACCTTGACAGGGGGCAGTTCACCCCTCCACTTT.

The chain couples TRBV28 to TRBJ2-7, with 8 bases aligning to TRBD1. The CDR3 sequence is 13 residues long. With 5 bases clipped from V and 6 bases from J, the junction kept 6 bases outside the gene matches. Germline CDR1 reads MDHEN; CDR2 reads SYDVKM. This chain's CDR3 is CASSPSGQGEQYF. The CDR3 bases are TGTGCCAGCAGTCCCTCCGGACAGGGCGAGCAGTACTTC.

The chain uses TRBV30 and TRBJ2-6, with no clear D. With 3 bases removed from V and 0 bases from J, the gap between germline ends came to 9 bases. This CDR3 is built from 15 residues. CDR1 is GTSNPN and CDR2 is SVGIG in the germline V gene (reference sequence). The DNA of the CDR3 is TGTGCCTGGAGATTAGATCCCTCTGGGGCCAACGTCCTGACTTTC. Its translation is CAWRLDPSGANVLTF.

The genes are TRBV6-5 and TRBJ1-1; D is unclear. The CDR3 has 14 residues. Trimming pared 1 base from V and 0 bases from J, leaving 6 bases between. Germline V gene data show CDR1 as MNHEY and CDR2 as SVGAGI. CDR3: CASSYWEMNTEAFF. In nucleotides, the CDR3 is TGTGCCAGCAGTTACTGGGAAATGAACACTGAAGCTTTCTTT.

The V call is TRBV19, the J call TRBJ1-3; D remains unclear. Germline V gives CDR1 LNHDA, CDR2 SQIVND (reference sequence). V was pared by 3 bases and J by 0 bases, with 9 bases between. The CDR3 loop spans 15 amino acids. This chain's CDR3 is CASSIMESSGNTIYF. The CDR3 coding sequence is TGTGCCAGTAGTATTATGGAGAGCTCTGGAAACACCATATATTTT.

The chain employs TRBV7-6 and TRBJ2-3; 10 nucleotides match TRBD2. The ends lost 2 bases at V and 1 base at J; junction bases unmatched: 3. Germline CDR1 reads SGHVS; CDR2 reads FNYEAQ. The length of the CDR3 is 16 residues. The CDR3 region is CASSLTSGRGTDTQYF. The DNA for the CDR3 is TGTGCCAGCAGCTTAACAAGCGGGAGGGGCACAGATACGCAGTATTTT.